A single T cell receptor beta chain is shown here with its context. Its target is not known. Within the sample, other DNA sequences also encode this same CDR3. These data originate in a study of T cell responses to AZD1222 COVID-19 vaccine. Broader study findings: Spike-specific TCR repertoires showed rising breadth and depth after two AZD1222 doses. Mostly white British, mostly female donors; authors suggested clonal diversity may be underestimated.

The CDR3 consists of 12 residues. Looked up from germline, CDR1 is SGHRS and CDR2 is YFSETQ. Trimming left V 2 bases short and J 3 bases short, with 3 bases between. Repertoires were generated with immunoSEQ multiplex PCR, while TCRdb's copy carries only in-frame clones and drops some. The sample has about 100,000 clones; about nine tenths are singletons. The receptor was isolated from an adult in good health. This sample comprised peripheral blood, obtained on day 0 of AZD1222 vaccination. The chain carries TRBV5-1 and TRBJ2-1, with no clear D. The CDR3: CASSLNYNEQFF. The CDR3 DNA follows: TGCGCCAGCAGCTTAAACTACAATGAGCAGTTCTTC. Combining the CDR3 with reference TRBV5-1 and TRBJ2-1 gives the whole variable domain KAGVTQTPRYLIKTRGQQVTLSCSPISGHRSVSWYQQTPGQGLQFLFEYFSETQRNKGNFPGRFSGRQFSNSRSEMNVSTLELGDSALYLCASSLNYNEQFFGPGTRLTVL.